This TCR beta chain appears in the sequencing data of a study of esophageal squamous cell carcinoma under preoperative chemotherapy. Study findings and constraints: Peripheral T cells showed a significant TCR diversity increase after chemotherapy, unlike tumor-infiltrating lymphocytes.

There are a few counts of this clonotype. Its antigen remains unidentified. CDR1 and CDR2 (germline): SGHAT, FQDESV (reference sequence). The CDR3 totals 14 residues. V lost 2 bases to trimming and J lost 0 bases, with 6 bases between them. TCRdb reprocessed the PCR reads via MiXCR and lists one record per CDR3 protein. The table records about 32,000 distinct CDR3 sequences, roughly 52% of them present only once. The sample's time point: after preoperative PTX-NDP chemotherapy. The chain employs TRBV11-1 and TRBJ2-3; no firm D call. The receptor was derived from a human donor with esophageal squamous cell carcinoma. The donor label of this sample is uncertain. Sampling was conducted from a patient given preoperative chemotherapy. DNA for the CDR3: TGTGCCAGCAGCTTACGGCTTAGCACAGATACGCAGTATTTT. Translated, it gives CASSLRLSTDTQYF.